These T cell receptor beta chains were read from a single sample in a study of cytomegalovirus exposure and HLA in healthy donors. Profiling relied on immunoSEQ multiplex PCR, and the TCRdb table lists in-frame clones only, not all of them. There are about 200,000 clones in the sample; about nine tenths occur only once, and roughly 2% lies in the top ten. The sample was PBMCs. These receptor sequences come from a woman under 30 in good health and CMV-seropositive. Each CDR3 is given with its conserved first and last residue. D genes are given only for firm matches. Clone size appears in some rows only: once, few, many, or a class for an expanded clone.

J gene: TRBJ2-7
D gene: .
V gene: TRBV28
clone size: .
CDR3 DNA: TGTGCCAGCAGTCCTGACAACTACGAGCAGTACTTC
CDR3 protein: CASSPDNYEQYF

J gene: TRBJ1-1
D gene: TRBD1
V gene: TRBV7-9
clone size: .
CDR3 DNA: TGTGCCAGCAGCCGCGACAGGGGGTCGTCTGAAGCTTTCTTT
CDR3 protein: CASSRDRGSSEAFF

J gene: TRBJ2-7
D gene: .
V gene: TRBV28
clone size: .
CDR3 DNA: TGTGCCAGCAGTTTGGGGGGGGGCCTCAGCTCCTACGAGCAGTACTTC
CDR3 protein: CASSLGGGLSSYEQYF

J gene: TRBJ2-1
D gene: .
V gene: TRBV7-6
clone size: .
CDR3 DNA: TGTGCCAGCAGCTCCGGAGAGGCAGGGAACAATGAGCAGTTCTTC
CDR3 protein: CASSSGEAGNNEQFF

J gene: TRBJ2-1
D gene: TRBD2
V gene: TRBV15
clone size: .
CDR3 DNA: TGTGCCACCAGCGCCCGACTAGCGGCCTACAATGAGCAGTTCTTC
CDR3 protein: CATSARLAAYNEQFF

J gene: TRBJ2-3
D gene: .
V gene: TRBV5-6
clone size: .
CDR3 DNA: TGTGCCAGCAGCTTGTCGGGTATGACAGATACGCAGTATTTT
CDR3 protein: CASSLSGMTDTQYF

J gene: TRBJ2-1
D gene: .
V gene: TRBV4-1
clone size: .
CDR3 DNA: TGCGCCAGCAGCCAAGAAGTCTACAGCACCGACAATGAGCAGTTCTTC
CDR3 protein: CASSQEVYSTDNEQFF

J gene: TRBJ2-5
D gene: TRBD1
V gene: TRBV2
clone size: .
CDR3 DNA: TGTGCCAGCAGCGAAGACAGGGGAGGACAAGAGACCCAGTACTTC
CDR3 protein: CASSEDRGGQETQYF

J gene: TRBJ1-3
D gene: .
V gene: TRBV10-2
clone size: few
CDR3 DNA: TGCGCCAGCAGGGAGGGGGGACATCAGGCGAACACCATATATTTT
CDR3 protein: CASREGGHQANTIYF

J gene: TRBJ2-1
D gene: TRBD2
V gene: TRBV7-9
clone size: .
CDR3 DNA: TGTGCCAGCAGCTCGCCGGGACGGGGGGACAATGAGCAGTTCTTC
CDR3 protein: CASSSPGRGDNEQFF

J gene: TRBJ1-2
D gene: TRBD1
V gene: TRBV6-6
clone size: few
CDR3 DNA: TGTGCCAGCAGACCGGGACAGAACTATGGCTACACCTTC
CDR3 protein: CASRPGQNYGYTF

J gene: TRBJ2-7
D gene: TRBD1
V gene: TRBV12-5
clone size: .
CDR3 DNA: TGTGCTAGTGCCCCCTCAGAGGGACAGGGGCCTTTTGAGCAGTACTTC
CDR3 protein: CASAPSEGQGPFEQYF

J gene: TRBJ1-1
D gene: TRBD1
V gene: TRBV19
clone size: .
CDR3 DNA: TGTGCCAGTAGTATAGGCAGGGGGATTATCACTGAAGCTTTCTTT
CDR3 protein: CASSIGRGIITEAFF

J gene: TRBJ2-2
D gene: .
V gene: TRBV2
clone size: few
CDR3 DNA: TGTGCCAGCAGCAACTCCGGGACTTATAACACCGGGGAGCTGTTTTTT
CDR3 protein: CASSNSGTYNTGELFF

J gene: TRBJ1-2
D gene: .
V gene: TRBV15
clone size: .
CDR3 DNA: TGTGCCACCAGCAGGGCCAGACAGGTCCCCTCCGAAGGCTACACCTTC
CDR3 protein: CATSRARQVPSEGYTF

J gene: TRBJ2-3
D gene: TRBD1
V gene: TRBV30
clone size: .
CDR3 DNA: TGTGCCTGGAGTGAGGTGACAGGGTGGCTAGATACGCAGTATTTT
CDR3 protein: CAWSEVTGWLDTQYF

J gene: TRBJ1-2
D gene: .
V gene: TRBV11-2
clone size: few
CDR3 DNA: TGTGCCAGCAGCTTAGGGAGGGCGTCTAACTATGGCTACACCTTC
CDR3 protein: CASSLGRASNYGYTF

J gene: TRBJ2-3
D gene: .
V gene: TRBV9
clone size: .
CDR3 DNA: TGTGCCAGCAGCGTATATGAGGGAACTAGCACAGATACGCAGTATTTT
CDR3 protein: CASSVYEGTSTDTQYF

J gene: TRBJ2-7
D gene: .
V gene: TRBV10-3
clone size: .
CDR3 DNA: TGTGCCATCTCCCCCGAGCCTTACGAGCAGTACTTC
CDR3 protein: CAISPEPYEQYF

J gene: TRBJ1-2
D gene: TRBD1
V gene: TRBV30
clone size: .
CDR3 DNA: TGTGCCTGGAGTACGGGACAGGGAAATGGCTACACCTTC
CDR3 protein: CAWSTGQGNGYTF

J gene: TRBJ2-7
D gene: TRBD1
V gene: TRBV11-3
clone size: .
CDR3 DNA: TGTGCCAGCAGCTACGGGACAGGCGTAGACTACGAGCAGTACTTC
CDR3 protein: CASSYGTGVDYEQYF

J gene: TRBJ2-3
D gene: TRBD2
V gene: TRBV4-2
clone size: .
CDR3 DNA: TGTGCCAGCAGCCAAGAACGACGCGGGAGGCTCACAGATACGCAGTATTTT
CDR3 protein: CASSQERRGRLTDTQYF

J gene: TRBJ2-3
D gene: TRBD2
V gene: TRBV30
clone size: once
CDR3 DNA: TGTGCCTGGAGTGGCCTAGCGGGAGCCCCAGATACGCAGTATTTT
CDR3 protein: CAWSGLAGAPDTQYF

J gene: TRBJ2-5
D gene: TRBD1
V gene: TRBV10-2
clone size: .
CDR3 DNA: TGCGCCAGCAGCAGGACAGGGGGTTATGAGACCCAGTACTTC
CDR3 protein: CASSRTGGYETQYF

J gene: TRBJ2-1
D gene: TRBD1
V gene: TRBV4-1
clone size: .
CDR3 DNA: TGCGCCAGCAGCCAAGAAATTGCACCCGGACAGGGGGTGGGCAATGAGCAGTTCTTC
CDR3 protein: CASSQEIAPGQGVGNEQFF

J gene: TRBJ2-7
D gene: TRBD2
V gene: TRBV7-8
clone size: .
CDR3 DNA: TGTGCCAGCAGGCAGACTAGCGGGAGAGCCTGGGAGCAGTACTTC
CDR3 protein: CASRQTSGRAWEQYF

J gene: TRBJ2-7
D gene: .
V gene: TRBV19
clone size: .
CDR3 DNA: TGTGCCAGTAGTATAGAACAGGCGAGAGGCGAGCAGTACTTC
CDR3 protein: CASSIEQARGEQYF

J gene: TRBJ2-5
D gene: TRBD1
V gene: TRBV5-4
clone size: .
CDR3 DNA: TGTGCCAGCAGCTTGGGACAGGGGGGGGAGACCCAGTACTTC
CDR3 protein: CASSLGQGGETQYF

J gene: TRBJ1-1
D gene: .
V gene: TRBV5-8
clone size: .
CDR3 DNA: TGTGCCAGCAGCACCAGGAACCTGAACACTGAAGCTTTCTTT
CDR3 protein: CASSTRNLNTEAFF

J gene: TRBJ2-2
D gene: TRBD2
V gene: TRBV6-5
clone size: .
CDR3 DNA: TGTGCCAGCAGGGGGGGGACGGCTCTGTTTTTT
CDR3 protein: CASRGGTALFF

J gene: TRBJ1-2
D gene: TRBD1
V gene: TRBV5-1
clone size: once
CDR3 DNA: TGCGCCAGCAGCCTTCGGACAGGGACTGGCTACACCTTC
CDR3 protein: CASSLRTGTGYTF

J gene: TRBJ2-5
D gene: .
V gene: TRBV28
clone size: .
CDR3 DNA: TGTGCCAGCAGTCAACCAGGACTTCGGCATGAGACCCAGTACTTC
CDR3 protein: CASSQPGLRHETQYF

J gene: TRBJ2-7
D gene: TRBD1
V gene: TRBV6-1
clone size: .
CDR3 DNA: TGTGCCAGCGTAGACCCAGGGGGAAGGTCCTACGAGCAGTACTTC
CDR3 protein: CASVDPGGRSYEQYF

J gene: TRBJ2-7
D gene: .
V gene: TRBV27
clone size: .
CDR3 DNA: TGTGCCAGCAGTTCACAACCGGGTGATCCGTCCTACGAGCAGTACTTC
CDR3 protein: CASSSQPGDPSYEQYF

J gene: TRBJ1-3
D gene: TRBD1
V gene: TRBV4-1
clone size: .
CDR3 DNA: TGCGCCAGCAGCCAAGATCAGGGGACAGGCCGTTACTCTGGAAACACCATATATTTT
CDR3 protein: CASSQDQGTGRYSGNTIYF

J gene: TRBJ2-7
D gene: .
V gene: TRBV7-9
clone size: .
CDR3 DNA: TGTGCCAGCAAGCCGTTTTTGAATGGCGAGCAGTACTTC
CDR3 protein: CASKPFLNGEQYF

J gene: TRBJ1-1
D gene: .
V gene: TRBV9
clone size: .
CDR3 DNA: TGTGCCAGATCGACTATAAACACTGAAGCTTTCTTT
CDR3 protein: CARSTINTEAFF

J gene: TRBJ1-1
D gene: .
V gene: TRBV6-5
clone size: .
CDR3 DNA: TGTGCCAGCAGTTACTCCCTATCCCGGGACACTGAAGCTTTCTTT
CDR3 protein: CASSYSLSRDTEAFF

J gene: TRBJ2-5
D gene: TRBD2
V gene: TRBV25-1
clone size: .
CDR3 DNA: TGTGCCAGCAGTGAATCGATGGACCAGCGGGAGACAGAGACCCAGTACTTC
CDR3 protein: CASSESMDQRETETQYF

J gene: TRBJ2-1
D gene: .
V gene: TRBV5-1
clone size: few
CDR3 DNA: TGCGCCAGCAGCGCCAGCTCCTACAATGAGCAGTTCTTC
CDR3 protein: CASSASSYNEQFF

J gene: TRBJ2-7
D gene: .
V gene: TRBV25-1
clone size: medium-sized
CDR3 DNA: TGTGCCAGCAGCGCCACAGGGCCCTCGGGGTACGAGCAGTACTTC
CDR3 protein: CASSATGPSGYEQYF

J gene: TRBJ2-1
D gene: .
V gene: TRBV5-6
clone size: .
CDR3 DNA: TGTGCCAGCAGCTTGGGCGAGACCTGGAGTGAGCAGTTCTTC
CDR3 protein: CASSLGETWSEQFF

J gene: TRBJ2-3
D gene: .
V gene: TRBV6-5
clone size: .
CDR3 DNA: TGTGCCAGCAAATCGTCCGGGGGGCGGGATACGCAGTATTTT
CDR3 protein: CASKSSGGRDTQYF

J gene: TRBJ2-7
D gene: TRBD1
V gene: TRBV28
clone size: .
CDR3 DNA: TGTGCCAGCAAGTTGACAGGGGGGTTCTCCTACGAGCAGTACTTC
CDR3 protein: CASKLTGGFSYEQYF

J gene: TRBJ2-7
D gene: TRBD2
V gene: TRBV19
clone size: .
CDR3 DNA: TGTGCCAGTAGTGCGGTAGCGGGAGTTAATTATGGCTACGAGCAGTACTTC
CDR3 protein: CASSAVAGVNYGYEQYF

J gene: TRBJ2-2
D gene: TRBD1
V gene: TRBV7-8
clone size: .
CDR3 DNA: TGTGCCAGCAGCTATGGGACAGCCGGAGATGGGGAGCTGTTTTTT
CDR3 protein: CASSYGTAGDGELFF

J gene: TRBJ1-2
D gene: .
V gene: TRBV25-1
clone size: .
CDR3 DNA: TGTGCCAGCAGTGAATGGGAGCTGTCAAGCTACACCTTC
CDR3 protein: CASSEWELSSYTF

J gene: TRBJ2-2
D gene: TRBD1
V gene: TRBV29-1
clone size: .
CDR3 DNA: TGCAGCGTTGCGGGACAGGGGGCGGCGAACACCGGGGAGCTGTTTTTT
CDR3 protein: CSVAGQGAANTGELFF

J gene: TRBJ2-7
D gene: .
V gene: TRBV6-1
clone size: .
CDR3 DNA: TGTGCCAGCAGTGAAGGTCAGGAATACTACGAGCAGTACTTC
CDR3 protein: CASSEGQEYYEQYF

J gene: TRBJ1-4
D gene: .
V gene: TRBV2
clone size: .
CDR3 DNA: TGTGCCAGCAGCCGGGTGAGCGGGATGGCCAATGAAAAACTGTTTTTT
CDR3 protein: CASSRVSGMANEKLFF

J gene: TRBJ2-7
D gene: .
V gene: TRBV4-2
clone size: .
CDR3 DNA: TGTGCCAGCAGCCAAGATCTCGTGACAGAGTTTTGGGAGCAGTACTTC
CDR3 protein: CASSQDLVTEFWEQYF

J gene: TRBJ1-1
D gene: TRBD1
V gene: TRBV7-6
clone size: .
CDR3 DNA: TGTGCCAGCAGCTTAGGAGACAGGGGCACTGAAGCTTTCTTT
CDR3 protein: CASSLGDRGTEAFF

J gene: TRBJ2-5
D gene: .
V gene: TRBV1
clone size: .
CDR3 DNA: TGCACCAGCAGCCAAGAGGAGCGGGAGGATTTAGAGACCCAGTACTTC
CDR3 protein: CTSSQEEREDLETQYF

J gene: TRBJ2-7
D gene: TRBD2
V gene: TRBV7-8
clone size: .
CDR3 DNA: TGTGCCAGCAGCTTAGCCCGGACTAGCGGGGGCTCCATGCTCGGCGAGCAGTACTTC
CDR3 protein: CASSLARTSGGSMLGEQYF

J gene: TRBJ1-1
D gene: TRBD1
V gene: TRBV30
clone size: .
CDR3 DNA: TGTGCCTGGCAGACAGGGTTTTACACTGAAGCTTTCTTT
CDR3 protein: CAWQTGFYTEAFF

J gene: TRBJ2-5
D gene: TRBD2
V gene: TRBV11-2
clone size: .
CDR3 DNA: TGTGCCAGCAGCTTTGGGACTAGCGGAAAGGGGACCCAGTACTTC
CDR3 protein: CASSFGTSGKGTQYF

J gene: TRBJ1-3
D gene: .
V gene: TRBV7-9
clone size: .
CDR3 DNA: TGTGCCAGCAGCACAATCTCAGGCGACTCTGGAAACACCATATATTTT
CDR3 protein: CASSTISGDSGNTIYF